A selection of T cell receptor beta chains follows, all from one sample in a study of blood T cell repertoires in COVID-19. Assay: immunoSEQ multiplex PCR; the TCRdb copy retains only in-frame clones and omits some. The sample has roughly 160,000 clones, around 84% seen once; the top ten hold roughly 0.58%. The specimen sequenced was peripheral blood. The receptors come from a man aged 60 to 75 with COVID-19, enrolled during active disease. CDR3s include the opening cysteine and the closing phenylalanine or tryptophan. D genes are given only for firm matches. A row's size may be missing; if present it is once, few, many or a size class.

>TRBJ2-5|TRBV4-3|-|-
CASSQQKRETQYF
TGCGCCAGCAGCCAACAAAAGAGAGAGACCCAGTACTTC
>TRBJ2-5|TRBV12-3/TRBV12-4|-|-
CASSLAPEETQYF
TGTGCCAGCAGTTTAGCGCCCGAGGAGACCCAGTACTTC
>TRBJ1-6|TRBV9|-|-
CASSVAGMGASPLHF
TGTGCCAGCAGCGTAGCGGGGATGGGGGCTTCACCCCTCCACTTT
>TRBJ2-3|TRBV19|-|-
CASSIGLSGTDTQYF
TGTGCCAGTAGTATAGGGCTAAGCGGGACAGATACGCAGTATTTT
>TRBJ2-2|TRBV5-4|-|-
CASSSDRRTSTGELFF
TGTGCCAGCAGCTCCGACAGGAGGACGAGCACCGGGGAGCTGTTTTTT
>TRBJ1-2|TRBV12-3/TRBV12-4|TRBD1|-
CASSRRQGRGYTF
TGTGCCAGCAGTCGACGACAGGGGAGAGGCTACACCTTC
>TRBJ2-2|TRBV7-9|-|-
CASSLGHRSDTGELFF
TGTGCCAGCAGCTTAGGTCACAGGAGCGACACCGGGGAGCTGTTTTTT
>TRBJ2-1|TRBV2|TRBD2|-
CASRGGVVSGNEQFF
TGTGCCAGCAGGGGAGGGGTTGTTAGTGGCAATGAGCAGTTCTTC
>TRBJ1-2|TRBV12-2|-|-
CASRLPCAASRWYGYTF
TGTGCAAGTCGCCTTCCGTGTGCGGCCTCAAGGTGGTATGGCTACACCTTC
>TRBJ2-1|TRBV7-9|TRBD2|-
CASTRRGGEYDEQFF
TGTGCCAGCACCCGACGGGGGGGTGAATATGATGAGCAGTTCTTC
>TRBJ2-3|TRBV6-2/TRBV6-3|TRBD2|-
CASSWGGSGRTDTQYF
TGTGCCAGCAGTTGGGGAGGTAGCGGGAGGACAGATACGCAGTATTTT
>TRBJ2-7|TRBV27|TRBD2|-
CASSIYSGRAPYEQYF
TGTGCCAGCAGTATTTATAGCGGGAGGGCCCCCTACGAGCAGTACTTC
>TRBJ1-5|TRBV12-3/TRBV12-4|-|-
CASSWQGTQHF
TGTGCCAGCAGTTGGCAGGGGACCCAGCATTTT
>TRBJ2-5|TRBV11-3|-|-
CASSSGGMETQYF
TGTGCCAGCAGCTCAGGGGGGATGGAGACCCAGTACTTC
>TRBJ1-1|TRBV6-6|TRBD1|-
CASGTGGSTEAFF
TGTGCCAGCGGGACAGGGGGTTCCACTGAAGCTTTCTTT
>TRBJ1-2|TRBV6-6|-|-
CASSYSMGAREYTF
TGTGCCAGCAGTTACTCGATGGGGGCCCGAGAATACACCTTC
>TRBJ1-4|TRBV7-9|-|once
CASTPGNKLFF
TGTGCCAGCACCCCAGGGAACAAACTGTTTTTT
>TRBJ2-1|TRBV5-1|-|once
CASSPDYGPPSYNEQFF
TGCGCCAGCAGCCCAGATTATGGGCCCCCCTCCTACAATGAGCAGTTCTTC
>TRBJ1-1|TRBV7-2|-|-
CASSLGRNTEAFF
TGTGCCAGCAGCTTAGGGAGGAACACTGAAGCTTTCTTT
>TRBJ2-1|TRBV11-1|-|-
CASSLRTDYNEQFF
TGTGCCAGCAGCTTAAGGACAGACTACAATGAGCAGTTCTTC
>TRBJ1-6|TRBV19|-|-
CASSIREANGSPLHF
TGTGCCAGTAGTATTAGGGAGGCGAACGGTTCACCCCTCCACTTT
>TRBJ2-7|TRBV7-2|-|-
CASSSGTVGTVEQYF
TGTGCCAGCAGCTCCGGGACGGTGGGGACTGTCGAGCAGTACTTC
>TRBJ2-7|TRBV6-5|-|once
CASSYSKTGSYEQYF
TGTGCCAGCAGTTACTCCAAGACAGGATCCTACGAGCAGTACTTC
>TRBJ2-2|TRBV7-3|-|once
CASSFEGRVGELFF
TGTGCCAGCAGCTTCGAGGGTAGGGTCGGGGAGCTGTTTTTT
>TRBJ1-2|TRBV12-5|TRBD1|-
CASGSGTTGLKNYGYTF
TGTGCTAGTGGTTCAGGTACGACAGGGCTAAAGAACTATGGCTACACCTTC
>TRBJ1-2|TRBV29-1|TRBD1|few
CSVVKITQGANYGYTF
TGCAGCGTTGTTAAGATTACCCAGGGGGCTAACTATGGCTACACCTTC
>TRBJ1-1|TRBV6-2/TRBV6-3|-|once
CASSYSMTATEAFF
TGTGCCAGCAGTTACTCAATGACAGCCACTGAAGCTTTCTTT
>TRBJ1-2|TRBV29-1|-|-
CSCGGANYGYTF
TGCAGCTGTGGCGGGGCTAACTATGGCTACACCTTC
>TRBJ1-2|TRBV24-1|TRBD1|-
CATSDRDRGYGYTF
TGTGCCACCAGTGACCGAGACAGGGGCTATGGCTACACCTTC
>TRBJ1-4|TRBV6-2/TRBV6-3|-|-
CASSSPRGFLFF
TGTGCCAGCAGTTCCCCCAGGGGATTTTTGTTTTTT
>TRBJ2-3|TRBV24-1|-|-
CATSGVRGPARDRDTQYF
TGTGCCACCAGTGGGGTCAGGGGCCCCGCAAGGGATAGAGATACGCAGTATTTT
>TRBJ2-7|TRBV18|TRBD2|-
CASSPSPGGRTYEQYF
TGTGCCAGCTCACCCTCCCCGGGGGGGCGGACCTACGAGCAGTACTTC
>TRBJ2-7|TRBV14|TRBD2|-
CASSQAVSGGYEQYF
TGTGCCAGCAGCCAAGCAGTTAGCGGGGGCTACGAGCAGTACTTC
>TRBJ2-7|TRBV18|TRBD1|-
CASSSGQGWEQYF
TGTGCCAGCTCATCCGGACAGGGGTGGGAGCAGTACTTC
>TRBJ2-5|TRBV6-2/TRBV6-3|-|-
CASSWFALRTQYF
TGTGCCAGCAGTTGGTTCGCCTTGAGGACCCAGTACTTC
>TRBJ2-1|TRBV7-3|TRBD1|-
CASSLSGQNNEQFF
TGTGCCAGCAGCTTATCGGGACAGAACAATGAGCAGTTCTTC
>TRBJ2-3|TRBV9|-|-
CASSVGGPSTDTQYF
TGTGCCAGCAGCGTAGGAGGGCCGAGCACAGATACGCAGTATTTT
>TRBJ2-1|TRBV6-1|-|once
CASSERGSHNEQFF
TGTGCCAGCAGTGAAAGGGGCAGCCACAATGAGCAGTTCTTC
>TRBJ1-2|TRBV30|-|-
CASPAGSNYGYTF
TGTGCCTCCCCCGCGGGGTCTAACTATGGCTACACCTTC
>TRBJ2-7|TRBV28|TRBD1|-
CASIGQGPYEQYF
TGTGCCAGCATTGGACAGGGACCATACGAGCAGTACTTC
>TRBJ1-2|TRBV9|-|-
CASSAGAATYGYTF
TGTGCCAGCAGCGCAGGGGCCGCCACCTATGGCTACACCTTC
>TRBJ1-2|TRBV5-6|TRBD1|-
CASSPAPTGNYGYTF
TGTGCCAGCAGCCCGGCACCGACAGGGAACTATGGCTACACCTTC
>TRBJ2-7|TRBV10-2|-|-
CASSEWAAGTYEQYF
TGCGCCAGCAGTGAGTGGGCGGCAGGGACCTACGAGCAGTACTTC
>TRBJ1-4|TRBV28|-|-
CASSSLTVTNEKLFF
TGTGCCAGCAGTTCGCTCACTGTCACTAATGAAAAACTGTTTTTT
>TRBJ2-7|TRBV10-3|-|once
CAISVGAGEWNEQYF
TGTGCCATCAGCGTGGGGGCAGGGGAGTGGAACGAGCAGTACTTC
>TRBJ2-3|TRBV18|TRBD1|few
CASSPITGTGGTQYF
TGTGCCAGCTCACCGATTACCGGGACAGGGGGTACGCAGTATTTT
>TRBJ1-5|TRBV19|TRBD1|once
CASIGQASNQPQHF
TGTGCCAGTATTGGACAGGCAAGCAATCAGCCCCAGCATTTT
>TRBJ1-3|TRBV4-1|-|-
CASSQGEVSGNTIYF
TGCGCCAGCAGCCAAGGAGAGGTATCTGGAAACACCATATATTTT
>TRBJ2-1|TRBV27|TRBD1|-
CASSFYRGRGNEQFF
TGTGCCAGCAGTTTTTACAGGGGGCGAGGCAATGAGCAGTTCTTC
>TRBJ2-3|TRBV20-1|TRBD2|-
CSASGEGSTDTQYF
TGCAGTGCTAGTGGGGAGGGTAGCACAGATACGCAGTATTTT
>TRBJ2-5|TRBV11-1|-|-
CASSRGILQETQYF
TGTGCCAGCAGCCGGGGGATACTACAAGAGACCCAGTACTTC
>TRBJ2-3|TRBV7-9|-|-
CASSAQTGPDTQYF
TGTGCCAGCAGCGCCCAAACAGGTCCAGATACGCAGTATTTT
>TRBJ1-5|TRBV29-1|-|-
CSVNTGWNQPQHF
TGCAGCGTTAATACAGGGTGGAATCAGCCCCAGCATTTT
>TRBJ1-2|TRBV7-2|-|-
CASSEQGWGYTF
TGTGCCAGCAGTGAACAGGGTTGGGGCTACACCTTC
>TRBJ2-7|TRBV28|-|-
CASSRVTYEQYF
TGTGCCAGCAGTAGAGTTACCTACGAGCAGTACTTC
>TRBJ2-1|TRBV5-1|TRBD1|-
CASSWTGDPYNEQFF
TGCGCCAGCAGCTGGACAGGGGACCCCTACAATGAGCAGTTCTTC
>TRBJ2-5|TRBV6-2/TRBV6-3|TRBD1|once
CASSYGTGAARETQYF
TGTGCCAGCAGTTATGGGACAGGGGCAGCCCGAGAGACCCAGTACTTC
>TRBJ1-1|TRBV6-5|TRBD1|-
CASRTGQGNTEAFF
TGTGCCAGCAGGACCGGACAGGGGAACACTGAAGCTTTCTTT
>TRBJ1-4|TRBV30|TRBD1|-
CAWRRQGRGEKLFF
TGTGCCTGGAGACGACAGGGAAGAGGAGAAAAACTGTTTTTT